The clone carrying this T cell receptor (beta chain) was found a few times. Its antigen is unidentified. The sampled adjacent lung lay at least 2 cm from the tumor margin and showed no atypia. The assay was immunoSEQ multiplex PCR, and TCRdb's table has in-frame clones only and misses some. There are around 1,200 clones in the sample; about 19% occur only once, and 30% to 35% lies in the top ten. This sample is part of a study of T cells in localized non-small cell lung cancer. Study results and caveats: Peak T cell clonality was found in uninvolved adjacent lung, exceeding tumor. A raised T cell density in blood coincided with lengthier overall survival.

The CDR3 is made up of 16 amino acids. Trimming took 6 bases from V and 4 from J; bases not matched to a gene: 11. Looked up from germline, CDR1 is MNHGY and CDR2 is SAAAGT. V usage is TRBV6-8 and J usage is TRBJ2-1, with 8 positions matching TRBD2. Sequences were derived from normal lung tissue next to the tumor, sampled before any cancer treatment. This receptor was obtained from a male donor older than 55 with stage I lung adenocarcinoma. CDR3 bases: TGTGCCAGCAGAGGTCCGGCGGGGGGCCTATACAATGAGCAGTTCTTC. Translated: CASRGPAGGLYNEQFF.